This passage covers 19 T cell receptor beta chains from one sample sequenced in a study of early stage breast cancer tumors. The data were produced by immunoSEQ multiplex PCR, yet TCRdb's version contains in-frame clones alone and is incomplete. The profile covers around 9,800 clones, with around 75% appearing a single time and approximately 15% taken by the ten largest. Sequencing was done on a sample of breast tumor tissue. The receptors stem from a person aged 70 to 79 with breast cancer.

V and J are TRBV2 and TRBJ1-5; D is perhaps TRBD1 (5 bases). The V end lost 4 bases, the J end lost 7 bases, and 14 bases lay between the germline ends. Germline lookup yields CDR1 SNHLY and CDR2 FYNNEI. The length of the CDR3 is 14 residues. DNA of the CDR3: TGTGCCAGCAGTGCGGCGGGGCGCGAACAGCCCCAGCATTTT. As protein: CASSAAGREQPQHF.

The rearrangement joins TRBV27 to TRBJ2-7; D gene uncertain. The CDR3 sequence is 12 residues long. Germline CDR1 and CDR2: MNHEY and SMNVEV (reference sequence). Trimming removed 8 bases at V and 2 bases at J, with 10 bases between. The CDR3 coding sequence is TGTGCCAGCTTTGGCAGAACCTACGAGCAGTACTTC. Translated: CASFGRTYEQYF.

This rearrangement joins TRBV7-9 to TRBJ1-2; D uncertain. Trimming cost V 6 bases and J 1 base, with 21 bases left between them. CDR3 length: 17 residues. Germline-derived CDR1 and CDR2 are SEHNR and FQNEAQ (reference sequence). CDR3 amino acids: CASSPPLWEDFNYGYTF. CDR3 DNA sequence: TGTGCCAGCAGTCCCCCTCTCTGGGAGGATTTTAACTATGGCTACACCTTC.

The V gene is TRBV19, the J gene TRBJ2-1; 8 nucleotides line up with TRBD1. Germline trimming cut 7 bases from V and 0 bases from J; bases unmatched to any gene: 2. The CDR3 is 14 residues long. The germline CDR1 and CDR2 sequences are LNHDA and SQIVND (reference sequence). As DNA, the CDR3 is TGTGCCAGTAACGACAGGGGCTCCTACAATGAGCAGTTCTTC. Translated: CASNDRGSYNEQFF.

The chain recombines TRBV9 with TRBJ1-2; 8 nucleotides line up with TRBD1. V gave up 3 bases and J gave up 5 bases; unmatched junction bases: 9. This CDR3 is built from 15 residues. CDR1 is SGDLS and CDR2 is YYNGEE in the germline V gene. The CDR3 reads CASSADRQGRYGYTF. The CDR3 DNA follows: TGTGCCAGCAGCGCCGATCGACAGGGGAGGTATGGCTACACCTTC.

The chain joins TRBV9 to TRBJ2-5, with D possibly being TRBD1 (6 bases). The DNA end is a closer match to TRBJ2-7, so the J assignment may be wrong. Germline CDR1 SGDLS, CDR2 YYNGEE. This CDR3 has 15 amino acids. CDR3 in amino acids: CASSPSEGVYFEQYF. DNA of the CDR3: TGTGCCAGCAGCCCAAGTGAGGGGGTCTACTTCGAGCAGTACTTC.

The rearrangement uses TRBV18 and TRBJ2-2; D not resolved. Germline loops: CDR1 KGHSH, CDR2 LQKENI. Trimming cost V 2 bases and J 0 bases, with 13 bases left between them. The CDR3 extends over 17 amino acids. CDR3 residues: CASSPNYQAANTGELFF. The CDR3 DNA reads as TGTGCCAGCTCACCAAATTACCAGGCAGCGAACACCGGGGAGCTGTTTTTT.

The genes are TRBV10-3 and TRBJ2-3; 11 bases are shared with TRBD2. The CDR3 runs to 15 residues. The V gene's germline CDR1 is ENHRY and CDR2 SYGVKD. V trimming: 10 bases; J trimming: 0 bases; junction bases outside the gene matches: 6. CDR3 sequence reads: CATGTSGSSTDTQYF. In nucleotides, the CDR3 is TGTGCCACGGGGACTAGCGGATCTAGCACAGATACGCAGTATTTT.

The V gene is TRBV5-3, the J gene TRBJ2-5; no firm D call. TRBV5-3 is identified as an open reading frame with a role that is uncertain. CDR3 length: 14 residues. Trimming stripped 0 bases from V and 5 bases from J, with 11 bases between. The CDR3 DNA sequence: TGTGCCAGAAGCTTGGGTCCGGTCGGGGAGACCCAGTACTTC. It encodes CARSLGPVGETQYF.

This clone was recorded a few times. This chain links TRBV19 with TRBJ2-4; a possible D gene is TRBD1 (5 bases). The CDR3 extends over 14 amino acids. The germline CDR1 and CDR2 sequences are LNHDA and SQIVND (reference sequence). Trimming cost V 6 bases and J 6 bases, with 15 bases left between them. The CDR3 sequence is CASRDPGQGNIQYF. The CDR3 nucleotides read TGTGCCAGTAGGGATCCTGGGCAGGGAAACATTCAGTACTTC.

The rearrangement links TRBV7-2 to TRBJ1-2; D is possibly TRBD1 (5 bases). Trimming removed 3 bases from V and 12 bases from J, with 26 bases in between. In germline, CDR1 is SGHTA, CDR2 FQGNSA. The CDR3 runs 16 residues. CDR3: CASSLDGRAFQSENTF. CDR3 sequence (DNA): TGTGCCAGCAGCTTGGACGGCAGGGCTTTTCAGTCGGAGAACACCTTC.

The chain joins TRBV9 to TRBJ2-7; 7 bases align to TRBD2. V was pared by 0 bases and J by 2 bases, with 5 bases of the junction left unmatched. The V gene's germline CDR1 is SGDLS and CDR2 YYNGEE. This CDR3 spans 15 amino acids. In DNA, the CDR3 is TGTGCCAGCAGCGTAGGGGCCAGCGGGGCCTACGAGCAGTACTTC. Protein sequence: CASSVGASGAYEQYF.

The CDR3 region is CAWSVGHGGANEQFF. In DNA, the CDR3 is TGTGCCTGGAGTGTAGGTCACGGGGGGGCCAATGAGCAGTTCTTC. This sequence joins TRBV30 and TRBJ2-1, with 8 bases identical to TRBD2. The CDR3 runs 15 residues. Per the germline V gene, CDR1 is GTSNPN and CDR2 is SVGIG (reference sequence). The V segment lost 0 bases and the J segment 6 bases; nucleotides outside the gene matches: 7.

The chain combines TRBV29-1 with TRBJ1-3; D not certain. CDR1 and CDR2 (germline): SQVTM, ANQGSEA. Deletions cut 4 bases from V and 1 base from J, with 14 bases between. The length of the CDR3 is 15 residues. CDR3 sequence reads: CSVGRGSPSGNTIYF. Here the CDR3 DNA reads TGCAGCGTTGGAAGAGGCAGTCCATCTGGAAACACCATATATTTT.

The rearrangement joins TRBV4-3 to TRBJ2-2; 8 bases are a match to TRBD2. Germline CDR1 is LGHNA and CDR2 is YSLEER. Trimming cost V 0 bases and J 1 base; bases outside gene matches: 4. The length of the CDR3 is 17 residues. The CDR3: CASSQDTAGVNTGELFF. CDR3 DNA: TGCGCCAGCAGCCAAGATACAGCGGGGGTGAACACCGGGGAGCTGTTTTTT.

V and J are TRBV4-1 and TRBJ2-5; the D gene is possibly TRBD2 (5 bases). The V end was cut by 4 bases, the J end by 4 bases, with 16 bases between. This CDR3 has 15 residues. Germline-derived CDR1 and CDR2 are MGHRA and YSYEKL. CDR3 sequence reads: CASSPEDSPRETQYF. As DNA, the CDR3 is TGCGCCAGCAGCCCGGAGGACTCGCCGAGAGAGACCCAGTACTTC.

The chain combines TRBV29-1 with TRBJ2-2; TRBD2 might be the D (5 bases). Germline values: CDR1 SQVTM, CDR2 ANQGSEA. The CDR3 is made up of 14 amino acids. V shed 4 bases and J shed 1 base, with 10 bases lying between them. The CDR3 nucleotides are TGCAGCGTTGCGGGATTTCTGAACACCGGGGAGCTGTTTTTT. Its translation is CSVAGFLNTGELFF.

Only one count was recorded for this clone. V usage is TRBV9 and J usage is TRBJ2-7; 8 nucleotides line up with TRBD1. This CDR3 spans 13 amino acids. Germline CDR1 and CDR2: SGDLS and YYNGEE. Trimming took 3 bases from V and 5 from J; bases not matched to a gene: 4. CDR3 in DNA: TGTGCCAGCAGCGCAGGGGGCAGGAACGAGCAGTACTTC. Protein product: CASSAGGRNEQYF.

The chain couples TRBV5-6 to TRBJ2-7; tentatively, D is TRBD1 (5 bases). In germline, CDR1 is SGHDT, CDR2 YYEEEE. The CDR3 runs 15 residues. Deletions cut 0 bases from V and 4 bases from J, with 14 bases between. The CDR3 is CASSLVPTGQYEQYF. For the CDR3, the DNA is TGTGCCAGCAGCTTGGTCCCCACAGGTCAGTACGAGCAGTACTTC.